These 20 T cell receptor beta chains originate from one sample sequenced in a study of OX40 agonist ivuxolimab in advanced cancers. Some clones are missing from TCRdb's copy, which holds only in-frame ones; the method was immunoSEQ multiplex PCR. The sample lists about 58,000 clones; around nine tenths were seen once. The material was CD4+ or CD8+ T cells sorted from blood, obtained in a trial of the OX40 agonist ivuxolimab. The receptors originated from an adult with an advanced solid tumor such as melanoma, head and neck, liver or kidney cancer.

V usage is TRBV7-3 and J usage is TRBJ2-3; no reliable D call. The V and J ends lost 0 bases and 2 bases respectively, with 12 bases between them. CDR1 SGHTA and CDR2 FQGTGA come from the germline V gene. There are 16 residues in the CDR3. This CDR3 is CASSLTGRVDTDTQYF. The CDR3 DNA follows: TGTGCCAGCAGCTTAACGGGCCGCGTAGACACAGATACGCAGTATTTT. The full variable domain, in which reference TRBV7-3 and TRBJ2-3 provide the parts outside the CDR3, is GAGVSQTPSNKVTEKGKYVELRCDPISGHTALYWYRQSLGQGPEFLIYFQGTGAADDSGLPNDRFFAVRPEGSVSTLKIQRTERGDSAVYLCASSLTGRVDTDTQYFGPGTRLTVL.

Written as DNA, the CDR3 is TGTGCCAGCAGTGGAGAGGCGGGAGTGGCAGATACGCAGTATTTT. Protein: CASSGEAGVADTQYF. The chain employs TRBV2 and TRBJ2-3; 7 nucleotides agree with TRBD2. The CDR3 covers 15 residues. V lost 4 bases, J lost 4 bases, and 8 bases stayed unmatched. Germline V gene data show CDR1 as SNHLY and CDR2 as FYNNEI.

The V call is TRBV7-2, the J call TRBJ2-7; D gene ambiguous. CDR3 length: 13 residues. Trimming shortened V by 0 bases and J by 5 bases, and 8 bases separated the two germline ends. Germline loops: CDR1 SGHTA, CDR2 FQGNSA. The CDR3, as DNA: TGTGCCAGCAGCTTAGCGACCAGAAACGAGCAGTACTTC. This encodes CASSLATRNEQYF.

The rearrangement links TRBV5-6 to TRBJ2-7; D is ambiguous. Germline CDR1 reads SGHDT; CDR2 reads YYEEEE. This CDR3 region has 13 residues. V gave up 1 base and J gave up 4 bases, with 9 bases separating them. In DNA, the CDR3 is TGTGCCAGCAGCTTGATTCGAGGATACGAGCAGTACTTC. It encodes CASSLIRGYEQYF.

The chain has TRBV7-8 and TRBJ1-4; D is perhaps TRBD1 (5 bases). Trimming took 5 bases from V and 4 from J, leaving 17 bases between them. Germline V gene sequence: CDR1 SGHVS, CDR2 FQNEAQ. The length of the CDR3 is 16 residues. The DNA for the CDR3 is TGTGCCAGCAGCCACCCCCGACAGAATCTTAATGAAAAACTGTTTTTT. This gives the protein CASSHPRQNLNEKLFF. Full variable domain (outside the CDR3, taken from reference TRBV7-8 and TRBJ1-4): GAGVSQSPRYKVAKRGQDVALRCDPISGHVSLFWYQQALGQGPEFLTYFQNEAQLDKSGLPSDRFFAERPEGSVSTLKIQRTQQEDSAVYLCASSHPRQNLNEKLFFGSGTQLSVL.

V usage is TRBV7-2 and J usage is TRBJ2-3; TRBD2 agrees at 10 bases. V lost 5 bases, J lost 1 base, and 6 bases stayed unmatched. The germline V gene encodes CDR1 SGHTA and CDR2 FQGNSA. The CDR3 is 16 residues long. For the CDR3, the DNA is TGTGCCAGCAGCCCAGGACTAGCGGTGGGCACAGATACGCAGTATTTT. It is translated as CASSPGLAVGTDTQYF.

The chain employs TRBV6-5 and TRBJ1-3, with D possibly TRBD1 on 5 matching bases. The CDR3 has 15 residues. V lost 6 bases and J 0 bases, leaving 12 bases between the germline ends. Germline values: CDR1 MNHEY, CDR2 SVGAGI. This chain's CDR3 is CASRRGTDSGNTIYF. CDR3 coding DNA: TGTGCCAGCAGAAGAGGGACCGACTCTGGAAACACCATATATTTT.

This chain connects TRBV21-1 to TRBJ2-5; the table's D call, TRBD2, was not checked against the DNA. TRBV21-1 is a known pseudogene. The CDR3 spans 16 residues. CDR3 DNA: TGTGCCAGCAGCAAAGCGGAGACTAGCCTCAAAGAGACCCAGTACTTC. Protein: CASSKAETSLKETQYF.

This chain connects TRBV6-5 to TRBJ2-7; no reliable D call. Trimming pared 6 bases from V and 5 bases from J, leaving 17 bases between. From germline, CDR1 is MNHEY and CDR2 SVGAGI. This CDR3 region has 14 residues. CDR3 amino acids: CASSSRGPGDEQYF. CDR3 DNA: TGTGCCAGCAGCTCTCGCGGCCCCGGAGACGAGCAGTACTTC.

The chain carries TRBV30 and TRBJ1-3, with D possibly matching TRBD1 (6 bases). Trimming cost V 2 bases and J 3 bases, with 32 bases left between them. Germline V CDR1 and CDR2: GTSNPN, SVGIG (reference sequence). The CDR3 is 21 residues long. The CDR3 DNA reads as TGTGCCTGGAGTACGTTGGGTCCCGGGGACACCACAAATAATGATGGAAACACCATATATTTT. It encodes CAWSTLGPGDTTNNDGNTIYF.

V usage is TRBV6-5 and J usage is TRBJ1-3; 7 nucleotides match TRBD1. J was trimmed by 1 base and V by 5 bases; bases with no gene match: 5. The CDR3 loop spans 15 amino acids. Per germline, CDR1 MNHEY and CDR2 SVGAGI. Here the CDR3 DNA reads TGTGCCAGCAGTCGTGACAGGGAATCTGGAAACACCATATATTTT. Translated: CASSRDRESGNTIYF.

The chain uses TRBV5-4 and TRBJ2-5; D remains unclear. The germline V gene has CDR1 SGHNT and CDR2 YYREEE (reference sequence). The ends were cut back, 0 bases at V and 4 bases at J, with 7 bases in the middle. The CDR3 sequence is 13 residues long. In nucleotides, the CDR3 is TGTGCCAGCAGCTTGGTCGGCGGAGAGACCCAGTACTTC. It encodes CASSLVGGETQYF.

This sequence joins TRBV5-4 and TRBJ2-7, with 9 nucleotides matching TRBD1. Trimming at V came to 2 bases and at J to 5 bases, leaving 8 bases not matched to a gene. The germline V gene encodes CDR1 SGHNT and CDR2 YYREEE (reference sequence). The CDR3 runs to 15 residues. The CDR3 loop is CASSLENRGQHEQYF. The DNA of the CDR3 is TGTGCCAGCAGCTTAGAGAACAGGGGGCAACACGAGCAGTACTTC.

The CDR3 sequence: CASTTPGTGGYGYTF. The CDR3 DNA reads as TGTGCCAGTACCACTCCCGGGACAGGGGGCTATGGCTACACCTTC. The J gene is TRBJ1-2, the V gene TRBV19, with TRBD1 matching 11 bases. This CDR3 contains 15 residues. CDR1 is LNHDA, CDR2 SQIVND, per germline (reference sequence). V shed 7 bases, J shed 4 bases, and the junction held 8 bases outside the gene matches.

This clone was detected only once. V usage is TRBV7-3 and J usage is TRBJ2-1; 7 positions agree with TRBD1. Germline V gives CDR1 SGHTA, CDR2 FQGTGA. CDR3 size: 16 residues. With V trimmed by 5 bases and J by 0 bases, 7 bases remained unmatched. CDR3 DNA sequence: TGTGCCAGCAGCCTGACAGGGTCCCACTCCTACAATGAGCAGTTCTTC. It specifies CASSLTGSHSYNEQFF.

The chain joins TRBV28 to TRBJ1-4; D is uncertain. CDR3 size: 12 residues. V shed 5 bases and J shed 7 bases, with 8 bases lying between them. Germline CDR1 is MDHEN and CDR2 is SYDVKM. In nucleotides, the CDR3 is TGTGCCAGCAGTCCCCTGAGTGAAAAACTGTTTTTT. Translating it yields CASSPLSEKLFF.

CDR3 sequence reads: CASSQDQASARDTQYF. The DNA for the CDR3 is TGCGCCAGCAGCCAAGATCAGGCTAGCGCTAGAGATACGCAGTATTTT. J is TRBJ2-3 and V is TRBV4-3; a weak D match, TRBD2 (6 bases). The CDR3 is made up of 16 amino acids. Trimming pared 0 bases from V and 5 bases from J, leaving 15 bases between. Looked up from germline, CDR1 is LGHNA and CDR2 is YSLEER.

Comment on this clone: Other DNA variants within this sample encode the same CDR3. The chain couples TRBV5-1 to TRBJ2-2, with D perhaps matching TRBD1 (5 bases). The CDR3 is 14 amino acids. V lost 2 bases to trimming and J lost 5 bases, with 10 bases between them. Germline V CDR1 and CDR2: SGHRS, YFSETQ. This CDR3 reads CASSLRQGTGELFF. The CDR3 DNA sequence: TGCGCCAGCAGCTTACGCCAGGGTACCGGGGAGCTGTTTTTT.

The J gene is TRBJ2-7, the V gene TRBV30; D perhaps matches TRBD2 (6 bases). The CDR3 is 18 amino acids. Germline V gene data show CDR1 as GTSNPN and CDR2 as SVGIG (reference sequence). Deletions cut 5 bases from V and 7 bases from J, with 33 bases between. CDR3 amino acids: CAWFPPRRAGGLPKEQYF. In DNA, the CDR3 is TGTGCCTGGTTCCCGCCGAGGAGAGCGGGTGGCCTCCCTAAAGAGCAGTACTTC.

This chain joins TRBV5-1 and TRBJ2-7; 8 bases fit TRBD1. V trimming: 3 bases; J trimming: 5 bases; junction bases outside the gene matches: 10. This CDR3 is 15 amino acids long. CDR1 is SGHRS and CDR2 is YFSETQ in the germline V gene. The CDR3 loop is CASSSQGAGTHEQYF. CDR3 in DNA: TGCGCCAGCAGCTCCCAGGGGGCAGGTACCCACGAGCAGTACTTC.